The entry below describes one TCR beta chain. The antigen remains undetermined. The CDR3 totals 12 residues. V lost 1 base, J lost 7 bases, and 5 bases lay in between. CDR1 is LNHDA, CDR2 SQIVND, per germline (reference sequence). These data originate in a study of shared clonotypes between healthy human individuals. Broader study findings: Naive subsets, compared against memory subsets, generally had larger estimated richness values.

It was roughly 200 ng DNA, 25,000 to 35,000 T cell genomes, that sorted-subset replicate PCRs used. Repertoires were generated with immunoSEQ multiplex PCR, while TCRdb's copy carries only in-frame clones and drops some. The sample has a few hundred thousand clones, approximately 79% seen once; the top ten hold around a tenth. The chain carries TRBV19 and TRBJ1-5; D gene uncertain. This TCR was sampled from a man aged 25 to 45 in good health. The sample comprised memory CD4+ T cells sorted from blood. Sample subset: CD45RA-negative fraction. This CDR3 is CASSIGMQPQHF. The CDR3 region has the DNA TGTGCCAGTAGTATAGGGATGCAGCCCCAGCATTTT.